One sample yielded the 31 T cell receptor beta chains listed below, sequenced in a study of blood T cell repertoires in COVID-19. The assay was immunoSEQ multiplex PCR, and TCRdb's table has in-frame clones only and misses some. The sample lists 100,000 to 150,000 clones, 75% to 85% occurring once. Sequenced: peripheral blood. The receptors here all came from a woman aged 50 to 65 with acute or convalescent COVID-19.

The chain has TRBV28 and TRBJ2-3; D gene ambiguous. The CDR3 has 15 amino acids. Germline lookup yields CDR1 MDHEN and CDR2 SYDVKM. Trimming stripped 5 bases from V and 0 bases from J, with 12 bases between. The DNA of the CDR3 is TGTGCCAGCAGTCTCTCACAGACCAGCACAGATACGCAGTATTTT. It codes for CASSLSQTSTDTQYF.

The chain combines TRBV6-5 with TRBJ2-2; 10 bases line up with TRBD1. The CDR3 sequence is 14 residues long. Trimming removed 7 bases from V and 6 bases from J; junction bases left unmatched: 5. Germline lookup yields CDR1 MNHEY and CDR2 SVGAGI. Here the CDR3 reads CASTDRGRSGELFF. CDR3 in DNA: TGTGCCAGCACCGACAGGGGGCGATCCGGGGAGCTGTTTTTT.

DNA of the CDR3: TGTGCCAGCAGTTTCGCGGACAGTAACTATGGCTACACCTTC. Its translation: CASSFADSNYGYTF. This chain links TRBV27 with TRBJ1-2; tentatively, D is TRBD1 (6 bases). V lost 3 bases and J 1 base, leaving 9 bases between the germline ends. Germline V gene data show CDR1 as MNHEY and CDR2 as SMNVEV (reference sequence). The CDR3 is 14 amino acids.

CDR3 sequence reads: CAIGTSGTDEQFF. CDR3 DNA: TGTGCCATTGGGACTAGCGGGACGGATGAGCAGTTCTTC. The rearrangement joins TRBV10-3 to TRBJ2-1; 13 positions match TRBD2. Trimming took 9 bases from V and 8 from J; bases not matched to a gene: 4. This CDR3 region has 13 residues. Germline lookup yields CDR1 ENHRY and CDR2 SYGVKD.

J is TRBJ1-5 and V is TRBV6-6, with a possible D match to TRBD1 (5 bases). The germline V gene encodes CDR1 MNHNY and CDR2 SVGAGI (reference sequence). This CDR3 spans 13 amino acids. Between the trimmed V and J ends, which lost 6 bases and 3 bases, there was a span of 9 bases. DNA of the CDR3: TGTGCCAGCAGCACAGGTAACAATCAGCCCCAGCATTTT. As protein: CASSTGNNQPQHF.

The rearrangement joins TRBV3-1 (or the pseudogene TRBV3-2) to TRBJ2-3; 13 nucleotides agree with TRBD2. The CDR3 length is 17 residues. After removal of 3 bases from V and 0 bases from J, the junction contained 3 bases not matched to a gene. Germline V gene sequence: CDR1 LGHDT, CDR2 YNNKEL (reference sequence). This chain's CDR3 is CASSQGLAGTSTDTQYF. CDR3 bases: TGTGCCAGCAGCCAGGGACTAGCGGGAACTAGCACAGATACGCAGTATTTT.

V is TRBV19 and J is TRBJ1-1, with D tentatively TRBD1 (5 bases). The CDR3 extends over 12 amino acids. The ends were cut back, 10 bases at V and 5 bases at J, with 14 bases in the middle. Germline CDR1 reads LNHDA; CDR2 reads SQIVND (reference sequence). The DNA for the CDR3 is TGTGCCACGTCCGGGGGTCCGACTGAAGCTTTCTTT. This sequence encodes CATSGGPTEAFF.

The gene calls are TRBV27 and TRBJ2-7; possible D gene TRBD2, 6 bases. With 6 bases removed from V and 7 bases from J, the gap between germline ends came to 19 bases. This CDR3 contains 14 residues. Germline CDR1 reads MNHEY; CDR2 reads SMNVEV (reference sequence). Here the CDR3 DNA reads TGTGCCAGCAGGCGCGGGACCGCCTTAGGAGAGCAGTACTTC. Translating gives CASRRGTALGEQYF.

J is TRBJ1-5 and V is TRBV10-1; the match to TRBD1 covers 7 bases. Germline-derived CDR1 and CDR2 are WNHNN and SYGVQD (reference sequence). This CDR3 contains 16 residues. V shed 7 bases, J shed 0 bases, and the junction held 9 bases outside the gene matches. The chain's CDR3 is CASITGVNISNQPQHF. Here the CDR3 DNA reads TGCGCCAGCATCACAGGGGTAAATATTAGCAATCAGCCCCAGCATTTT.

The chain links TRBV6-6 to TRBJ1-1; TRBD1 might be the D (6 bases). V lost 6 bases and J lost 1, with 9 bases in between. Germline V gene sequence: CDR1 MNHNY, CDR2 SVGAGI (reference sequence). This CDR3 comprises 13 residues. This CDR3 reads CASRRGGNTEAFF. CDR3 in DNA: TGTGCCAGCAGAAGGGGGGGGAACACTGAAGCTTTCTTT.

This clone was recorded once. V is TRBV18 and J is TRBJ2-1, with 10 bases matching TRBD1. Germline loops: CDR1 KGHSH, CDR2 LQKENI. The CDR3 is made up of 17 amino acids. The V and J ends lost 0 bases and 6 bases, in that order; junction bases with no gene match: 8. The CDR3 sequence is CASSPPRDRGVGNEQFF. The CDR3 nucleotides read TGTGCCAGCTCACCACCACGGGACAGGGGAGTAGGCAATGAGCAGTTCTTC.

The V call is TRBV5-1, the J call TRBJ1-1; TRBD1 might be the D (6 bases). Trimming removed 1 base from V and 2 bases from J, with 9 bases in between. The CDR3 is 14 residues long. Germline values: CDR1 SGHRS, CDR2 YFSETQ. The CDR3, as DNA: TGCGCCAGCAGCTTGCCGGGACAAAACACTGAAGCTTTCTTT. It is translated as CASSLPGQNTEAFF.

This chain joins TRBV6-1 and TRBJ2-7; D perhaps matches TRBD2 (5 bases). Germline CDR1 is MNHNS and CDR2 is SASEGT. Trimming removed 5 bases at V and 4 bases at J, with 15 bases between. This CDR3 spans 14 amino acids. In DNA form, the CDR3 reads TGTGCCAGCAGTTCCGCTCTAGCTAGGTACGAGCAGTACTTC. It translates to CASSSALARYEQYF.

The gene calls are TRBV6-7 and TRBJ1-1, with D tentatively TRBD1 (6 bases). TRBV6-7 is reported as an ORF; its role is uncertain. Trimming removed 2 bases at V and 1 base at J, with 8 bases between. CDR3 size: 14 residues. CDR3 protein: CASSYRGKNTEAFF. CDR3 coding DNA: TGTGCCAGCAGTTACAGGGGGAAGAACACTGAAGCTTTCTTT.

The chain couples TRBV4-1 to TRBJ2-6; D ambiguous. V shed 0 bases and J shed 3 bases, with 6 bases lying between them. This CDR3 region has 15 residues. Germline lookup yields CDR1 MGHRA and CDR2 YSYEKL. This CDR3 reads CASSQDPGGANVLTF. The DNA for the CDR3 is TGCGCCAGCAGCCAAGATCCGGGTGGGGCCAACGTCCTGACTTTC.

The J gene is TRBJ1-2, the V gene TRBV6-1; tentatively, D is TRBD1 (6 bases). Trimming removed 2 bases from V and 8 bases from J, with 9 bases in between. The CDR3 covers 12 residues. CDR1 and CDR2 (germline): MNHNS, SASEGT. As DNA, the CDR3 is TGTGCCAGCAGTGAATGGGGGCCCGGCTACACCTTC. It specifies CASSEWGPGYTF.

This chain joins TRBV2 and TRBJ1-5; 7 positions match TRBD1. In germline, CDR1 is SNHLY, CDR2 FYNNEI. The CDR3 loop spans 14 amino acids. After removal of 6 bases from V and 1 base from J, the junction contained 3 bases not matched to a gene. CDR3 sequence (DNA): TGTGCCAGCAGAGGGGGCAGGAGCAATCAGCCCCAGCATTTT. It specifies CASRGGRSNQPQHF.

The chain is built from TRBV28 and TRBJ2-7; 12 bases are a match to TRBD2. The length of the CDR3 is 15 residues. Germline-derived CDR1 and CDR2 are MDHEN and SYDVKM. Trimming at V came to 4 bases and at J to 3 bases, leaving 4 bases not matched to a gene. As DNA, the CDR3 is TGTGCCAGCAGTTCACTAGCGGGAGGATTCTACGAGCAGTACTTC. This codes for CASSSLAGGFYEQYF.

The CDR3 sequence: CASSPKGGDNQPQHF. As DNA, the CDR3 is TGTGCCAGCAGCCCAAAGGGGGGGGACAATCAGCCCCAGCATTTT. The rearrangement uses TRBV7-2 and TRBJ1-5; maybe TRBD1 (6 bases). Germline assignment: CDR1 SGHTA and CDR2 FQGNSA. CDR3 size: 15 residues. Trimming took off 5 bases at V and 3 bases at J, with 14 bases between the two ends.

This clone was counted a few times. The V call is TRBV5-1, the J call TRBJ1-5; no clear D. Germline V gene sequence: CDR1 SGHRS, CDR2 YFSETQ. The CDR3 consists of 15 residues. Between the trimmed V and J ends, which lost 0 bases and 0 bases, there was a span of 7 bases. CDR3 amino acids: CASSLGGISNQPQHF. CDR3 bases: TGCGCCAGCAGCTTGGGCGGAATTAGCAATCAGCCCCAGCATTTT.

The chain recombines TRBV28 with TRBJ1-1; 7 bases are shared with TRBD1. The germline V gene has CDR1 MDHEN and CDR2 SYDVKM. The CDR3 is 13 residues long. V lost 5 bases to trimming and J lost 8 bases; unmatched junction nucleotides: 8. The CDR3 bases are TGTGCCAGCAGTATCCCAAACAGGGGAGAAGCTTTCTTT. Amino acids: CASSIPNRGEAFF.

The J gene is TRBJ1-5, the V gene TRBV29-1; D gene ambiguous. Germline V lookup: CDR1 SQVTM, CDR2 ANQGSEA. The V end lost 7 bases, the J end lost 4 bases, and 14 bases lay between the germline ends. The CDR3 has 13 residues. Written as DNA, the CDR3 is TGCAGCGCCAAATTGATTACTAATCAGCCCCAGCATTTT. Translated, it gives CSAKLITNQPQHF.

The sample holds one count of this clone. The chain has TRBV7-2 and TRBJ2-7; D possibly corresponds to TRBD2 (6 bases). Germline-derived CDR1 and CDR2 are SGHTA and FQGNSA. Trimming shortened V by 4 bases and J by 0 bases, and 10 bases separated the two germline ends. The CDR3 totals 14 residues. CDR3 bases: TGTGCCAGCAGCTCACTAGCCCTCTCCTACGAGCAGTACTTC. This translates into CASSSLALSYEQYF.

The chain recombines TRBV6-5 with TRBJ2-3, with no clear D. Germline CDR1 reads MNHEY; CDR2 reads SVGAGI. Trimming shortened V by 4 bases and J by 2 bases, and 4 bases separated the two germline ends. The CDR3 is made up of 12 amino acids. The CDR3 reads CASSSFTDTQYF. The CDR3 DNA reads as TGTGCCAGCAGTTCGTTCACAGATACGCAGTATTTT.

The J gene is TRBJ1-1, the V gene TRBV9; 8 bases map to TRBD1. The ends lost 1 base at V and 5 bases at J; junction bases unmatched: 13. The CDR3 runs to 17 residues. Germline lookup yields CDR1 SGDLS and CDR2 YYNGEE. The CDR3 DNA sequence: TGTGCCAGCAGCGTAATGTCAGGGGGCGAGATTAAGACTGAAGCTTTCTTT. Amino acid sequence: CASSVMSGGEIKTEAFF.

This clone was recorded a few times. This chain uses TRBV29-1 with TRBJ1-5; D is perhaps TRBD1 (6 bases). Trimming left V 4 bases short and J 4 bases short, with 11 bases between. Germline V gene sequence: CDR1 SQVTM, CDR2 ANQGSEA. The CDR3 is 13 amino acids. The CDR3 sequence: CSVAGAPNQPQHF. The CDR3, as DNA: TGCAGCGTTGCAGGGGCCCCTAATCAGCCCCAGCATTTT.

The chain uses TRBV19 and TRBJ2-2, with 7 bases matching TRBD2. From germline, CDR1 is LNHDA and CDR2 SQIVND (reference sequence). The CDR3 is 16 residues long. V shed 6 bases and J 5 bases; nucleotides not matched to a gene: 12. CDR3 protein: CASRHKAGDGTGELFF. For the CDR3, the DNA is TGTGCCAGTAGACATAAGGCGGGAGATGGGACCGGGGAGCTGTTTTTT.

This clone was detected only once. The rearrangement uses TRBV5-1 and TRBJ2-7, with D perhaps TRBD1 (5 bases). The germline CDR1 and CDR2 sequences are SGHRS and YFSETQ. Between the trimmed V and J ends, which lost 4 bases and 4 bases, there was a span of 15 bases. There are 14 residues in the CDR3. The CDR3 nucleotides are TGCGCCAGCAGCCCCTCCCAGGGTTGGTACGAGCAGTACTTC. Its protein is CASSPSQGWYEQYF.

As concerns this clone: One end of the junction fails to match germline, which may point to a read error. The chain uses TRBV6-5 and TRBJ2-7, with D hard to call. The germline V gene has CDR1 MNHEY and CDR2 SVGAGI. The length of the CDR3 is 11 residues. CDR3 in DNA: TGTGCCAGCAGATACTTATACGAGCAGTACTTC. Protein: CASRYLYEQYF.

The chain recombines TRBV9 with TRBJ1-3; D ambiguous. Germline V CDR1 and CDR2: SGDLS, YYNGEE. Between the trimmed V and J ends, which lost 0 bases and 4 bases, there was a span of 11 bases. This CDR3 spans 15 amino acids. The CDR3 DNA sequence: TGTGCCAGCAGCGTAGGTTCTCCGAGGGGAAACACCATATATTTT. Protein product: CASSVGSPRGNTIYF.

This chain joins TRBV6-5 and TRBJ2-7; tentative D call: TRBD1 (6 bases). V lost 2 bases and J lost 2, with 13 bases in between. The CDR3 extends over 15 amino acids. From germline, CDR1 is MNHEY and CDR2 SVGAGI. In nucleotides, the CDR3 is TGTGCCAGCAGTTACCTACCAGGGGCCGCCTACGAGCAGTACTTC. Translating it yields CASSYLPGAAYEQYF.